This T cell receptor (beta chain) was profiled in a study of blood T cells in healthy people across ages. Study-level findings and limits: Estimates drawn from one million T cells were deemed to understate diversity.

The CDR3 has 15 residues. The J segment lost 7 bases and the V segment lost 5 bases, leaving 7 bases of the junction unmatched. CDR1 is SGHVS, CDR2 FQNEAQ, per germline. Ranging in age from roughly 6 to 100, the donors were healthy Caucasian individuals from Russia. Total RNA extraction produced at least 5.5 micrograms (per sample) for the study. A sample-barcoded 5' primer and a J-beta primer mix were used in a second PCR of roughly 7 to 11 cycles. TCRdb called the 5' RACE reads again in MiXCR, with one record for every CDR3 protein. In the table there are more than 900,000 distinct CDR3 sequences, roughly 28% of which are singletons. This clonotype was seen only a few times. Its antigen is unidentified. The same sample was also studied in work on T cells of mothers and their children. That source reports: The second PCR used the M1S primer, and this primer added sample barcodes and 2-4 random nucleotides.

The chain couples TRBV7-8 to TRBJ1-4, with 10 bases that match TRBD1. The sequencing input was blood. The TCR comes from a woman aged 40-49 years in good health. In DNA form, the CDR3 reads TGTGCCAGCAGCCTAGACAGGGGGCGCTTTGAAAAACTGTTTTTT. Translation gives CASSLDRGRFEKLFF.